The clone carrying this TCR beta chain was seen repeatedly, ten times or more. These data come from a study of early T cells in non-severe SARS-CoV-2 infection. Germline V gene data show CDR1 as GTSNPN and CDR2 as SVGIG (reference sequence). V dropped 0 bases and J dropped 1 base, with 11 bases sitting between them. The CDR3 loop spans 15 amino acids. From the 5' RACE reads, TCRdb called clonotypes with MiXCR, one entry per CDR3 protein. The table has 63,000 or so distinct CDR3 sequences, about 12% seen once. The rearrangement uses TRBV30 and TRBJ2-3, with D perhaps TRBD2 (6 bases). The sample was whole blood. This clonotype originated in an adult who was a healthcare worker with PCR-confirmed SARS-CoV-2 infection or an uninfected control (not recorded which). The CDR3 reads CAWSVRRVGTDTQYF. The CDR3 bases are TGTGCCTGGAGTGTACGGAGGGTAGGCACAGATACGCAGTATTTT.